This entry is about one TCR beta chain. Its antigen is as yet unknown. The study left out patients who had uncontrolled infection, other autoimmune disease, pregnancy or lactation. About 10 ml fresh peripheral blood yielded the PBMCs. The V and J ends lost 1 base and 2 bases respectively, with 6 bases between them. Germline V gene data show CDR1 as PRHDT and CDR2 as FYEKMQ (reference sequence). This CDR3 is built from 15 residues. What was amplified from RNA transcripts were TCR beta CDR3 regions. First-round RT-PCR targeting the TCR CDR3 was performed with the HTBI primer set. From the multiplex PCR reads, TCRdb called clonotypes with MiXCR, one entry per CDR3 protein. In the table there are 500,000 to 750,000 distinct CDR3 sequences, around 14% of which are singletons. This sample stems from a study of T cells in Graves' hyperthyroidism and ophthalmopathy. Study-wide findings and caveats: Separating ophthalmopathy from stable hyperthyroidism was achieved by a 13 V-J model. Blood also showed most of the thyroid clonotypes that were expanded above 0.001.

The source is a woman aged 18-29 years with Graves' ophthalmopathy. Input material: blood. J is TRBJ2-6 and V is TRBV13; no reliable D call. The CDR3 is CASSLEVTGANVLTF. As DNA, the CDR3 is TGTGCCAGCAGCTTAGAAGTGACTGGGGCCAACGTCCTGACTTTC. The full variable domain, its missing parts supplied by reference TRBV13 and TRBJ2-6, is AAGVIQSPRHLIKEKRETATLKCYPIPRHDTVYWYQQGPGQDPQFLISFYEKMQSDKGSIPDRFSAQQFSDYHSELNMSSLELGDSALYFCASSLEVTGANVLTFGAGSRLTVL.